One and the same sample provided the 8 T cell receptor beta chains below, sequenced in a study of tumor-infiltrating lymphocytes in primary liver carcinoma. The tissue used was unsorted bulk material of roughly 17-34 mg. RNA and DNA were co-extracted from it with the AllPrep DNA/RNA mini kit. The authors made TCR beta cDNA from about 500 ng total RNA with a constant-region primer. Modified slightly, ARM-PCR produced TCR beta libraries over three nested multiplex PCR rounds. Rounds one and two of PCR, each of roughly 10 cycles, were primed with TRBV1-TRBV30 forward primers and a C-beta reverse primer. TCRdb itself ran the multiplex PCR reads through MiXCR, one entry per CDR3 protein. The table shows 55,000 to 65,000 distinct CDR3 sequences, with 55% to 75% occurring only once. The sample comprised liver tumor tissue from sampling region 2. Regarding subset: tumor region T2, inferior pole. These TCRs come from a man between 35 and 55 years old with primary liver carcinoma and hepatitis B virus infection.

A word on this clonotype: An end of the junction does not agree with germline; a read error may underlie this. The CDR3 DNA reads TGTGCCATCAGCTTACCCCCGGGGGCAGTCACTGAAGCTTTCTTT. Amino acid sequence: CAISLPPGAVTEAFF. This sequence joins TRBV7-9 and TRBJ1-1; the D gene is possibly TRBD1 (6 bases). Per the germline V gene, CDR1 is SEHNR and CDR2 is FQNEAQ (reference sequence). The CDR3 consists of 15 residues. The complete variable domain, with remaining parts taken from reference TRBV7-9 and TRBJ1-1, reads DTGVSQNPRHKITKRGQNVTFRCDPISEHNRLYWYRQTLGQGPEFLTYFQNEAQLEKSRLLSDRFSAERPKGSFSTLEIQRTEQGDSAMYLCAISLPPGAVTEAFFGQGTRLTVV.

Of note for this clonotype: In this CDR3 the conserved last residue, phenylalanine or tryptophan, is missing, so a read error is likely. The DNA is left out, because the CDR3 cannot be placed on it with certainty; the CDR3 is given as TCRdb lists it. The chain recombines TRBV4-1 with TRBJ2-6; the D segment call TRBD1 is taken from the table without a DNA check. The germline V gene encodes CDR1 MGHRA and CDR2 YSYEKL. The CDR3 length is 17 residues, termini included. CDR3: CASSQRRTGSGANVLTS.

A note on this clonotype: The junction departs from the called germline gene at one end, perhaps through a read error. This chain links TRBV4-2 with TRBJ2-7, with 15 bases matching TRBD2. CDR1 and CDR2 from the germline V gene are LGHNA and YNFKEQ. The CDR3 covers 18 residues. The CDR3 reads CASSGKPGLAGGPHVQCF. Written as DNA, the CDR3 is TGTGCCAGCAGTGGAAAACCGGGACTAGCGGGAGGACCACACGTGCAGTGCTTC.

The chain has TRBV10-2 and TRBJ1-4; D is perhaps TRBD1 (6 bases). Looked up from germline, CDR1 is WSHSY and CDR2 is SAAADI. This CDR3 has 14 residues. The V gene lost 8 bases and the J gene lost 8 bases, with 18 bases spanning the gap. The CDR3 loop is CASAQPGQREKLFF. CDR3 nucleotide sequence: TGCGCCAGCGCCCAACCGGGACAAAGGGAAAAACTGTTTTTT.

Comments on this clonotype: One junction end disagrees with the germline gene, perhaps due to a read error. The V call is TRBV7-3, the J call TRBJ2-1, with 7 bases aligning to TRBD2. Germline lookup yields CDR1 SGHTA and CDR2 FQGTGA. The CDR3 extends over 15 amino acids. The CDR3 bases are TGTGCCAACAGCGAAGGACTCGGGGGGTACAATGAGCAGTTCTTC. Its protein product is CANSEGLGGYNEQFF.

The V gene is TRBV11-3, the J gene TRBJ2-1; D is unresolved. V was shortened by 1 base and J by 5 bases, with 9 bases between the two germline ends. Germline CDR1 SGHNT, CDR2 YENEEA. The CDR3 is made up of 14 amino acids. The CDR3 DNA reads as TGTGCCAGCAGCTTAGGGGTCAGCGACAATGAGCAGTTCTTC. Encoded protein: CASSLGVSDNEQFF.

On this clonotype itself: The junction departs from germline at one end; a sequencing error may be responsible. This chain joins TRBV19 and TRBJ2-3; D call uncertain. The CDR3 is made up of 15 amino acids. Germline assignment: CDR1 LNHDA and CDR2 SQIVND (reference sequence). CDR3 sequence: CASNAGPENTDAQYF. The CDR3 bases are TGTGCCAGTAATGCCGGGCCGGAAAACACAGATGCGCAGTATTTT.

This clonotype was detected once. Since no conserved phenylalanine or tryptophan closes the CDR3, a read error is the likely cause. The J gene is TRBJ2-7, the V gene TRBV6-1, with 11 bases fitting TRBD2. V was clipped by 4 bases and J by 6 bases; unmatched bases: 5. CDR3 length: 14 residues. Germline CDR1 reads MNHNS; CDR2 reads SASEGT. The DNA for the CDR3 is TGTGCCAGCAGTGCAGGACTAGCGGGCTGCGAGCAGTACTTA. Translated: CASSAGLAGCEQYL.